A few counts support the clone carrying this T cell receptor beta chain. Antigen unknown. The CDR3 covers 12 residues. Trimming cost V 4 bases and J 5 bases, with 8 bases left between them. The germline V gene encodes CDR1 SQVTM and CDR2 ANQGSEA. This specimen comes from a study of human T cells and chemical hapten exposure. Study outcomes and limitations: Controls had significantly fewer large CDR3 similarity clusters than were formed by expanded TCRs. Patch test score rose with PT1 expanded TCRs, significant at 8, 16, 32, not 4.

The time point is: patch test 1, 2 weeks after DPC sensitization. Treatment defined: therapeutic diphenylcyclopropenone sensitization with weekly scalp DPC. Alopecia patients deemed DPC-suitable, aged 18 to 70, excluding pregnancy. TCRdb re-called the RACE reads through MiXCR, storing one row per CDR3 protein. The sample includes 340,000 or so distinct CDR3 sequences, around 7% of them seen just once. The material was whole blood, obtained in connection with sensitization to the hapten diphenylcyclopropenone (DPC). This chain connects TRBV29-1 to TRBJ1-4; weak D call: TRBD1 (6 bases). This TCR derives from a woman under 30 with alopecia areata. Some clones in this sample may be carry-over from other donors' samples. DNA for the CDR3: TGCAGCGTTGGGGGGCCGAATGAAAAACTGTTTTTT. It codes for CSVGGPNEKLFF. Together with reference TRBV29-1 and TRBJ1-4, the CDR3 gives the full variable domain: SAVISQKPSRDICQRGTSLTIQCQVDSQVTMMFWYRQQPGQSLTLIATANQGSEATYESGFVIDKFPISRPNLTFSTLTVSNMSPEDSSIYLCSVGGPNEKLFFGSGTQLSVL.